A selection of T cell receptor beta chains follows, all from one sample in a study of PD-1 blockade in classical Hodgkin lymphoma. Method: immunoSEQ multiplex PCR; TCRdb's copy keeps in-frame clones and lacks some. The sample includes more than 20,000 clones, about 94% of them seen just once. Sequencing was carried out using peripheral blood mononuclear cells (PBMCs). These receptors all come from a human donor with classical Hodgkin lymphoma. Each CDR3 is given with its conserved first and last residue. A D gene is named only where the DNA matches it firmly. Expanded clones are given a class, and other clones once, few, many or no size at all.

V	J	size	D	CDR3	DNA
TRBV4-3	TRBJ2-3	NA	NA	CASSQDPQWTDTQYF	TGCGCCAGCAGCCAAGACCCGCAGTGGACAGATACGCAGTATTTT
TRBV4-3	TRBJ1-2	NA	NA	CASSQEVRAARGYTF	TGCGCCAGCAGCCAAGAAGTACGGGCGGCGCGAGGCTACACCTTC
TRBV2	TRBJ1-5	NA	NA	CASSYTGRDQPQHF	TGTGCCAGCAGCTATACTGGACGGGATCAGCCCCAGCATTTT
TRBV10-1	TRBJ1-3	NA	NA	CASSESGPGNTIYF	TGCGCCAGCAGTGAAAGCGGGCCTGGAAACACCATATATTTT
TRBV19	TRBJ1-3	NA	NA	CASRGGDKNGNTIYF	TGTGCCAGTAGAGGCGGGGACAAGAATGGAAACACCATATATTTT
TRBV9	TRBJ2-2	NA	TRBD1	CASSPSRTGRTGELFF	TGTGCCAGCAGCCCCAGCCGGACAGGGAGGACCGGGGAGCTGTTTTTT
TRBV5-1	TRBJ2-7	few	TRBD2	CASSWTGGALEQYF	TGCGCCAGCAGCTGGACCGGGGGGGCGCTCGAGCAGTACTTC
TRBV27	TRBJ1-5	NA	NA	CASSLLGSQPQHF	TGTGCCAGCAGTTTATTGGGATCGCAGCCCCAGCATTTT
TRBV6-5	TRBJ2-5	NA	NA	CASSYDRTQETQYF	TGTGCCAGCAGTTACGACAGGACCCAAGAGACCCAGTACTTC
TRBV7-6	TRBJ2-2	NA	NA	CASSLVETANTGELFF	TGTGCCAGCAGCTTAGTGGAAACCGCGAACACCGGGGAGCTGTTTTTT
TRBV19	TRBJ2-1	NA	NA	CASHDSYNEQFF	TGTGCCAGTCACGACTCTTACAATGAGCAGTTCTTC
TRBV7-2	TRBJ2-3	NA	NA	CASSLGGTDTQYF	TGTGCCAGCAGCTTAGGGGGCACAGATACGCAGTATTTT
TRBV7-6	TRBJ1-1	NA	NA	CASSSRAIRDMNTEAFF	TGTGCCAGCAGCTCCCGGGCCATACGCGACATGAACACTGAAGCTTTCTTT
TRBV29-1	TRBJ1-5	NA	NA	CSVEDRGTQPQHF	TGCAGCGTTGAAGATCGGGGTACCCAGCCCCAGCATTTT
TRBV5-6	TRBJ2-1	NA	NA	CASSLPGQNEQFF	TGTGCCAGCAGCTTGCCAGGTCAGAATGAGCAGTTCTTC
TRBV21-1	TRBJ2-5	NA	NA	CASSKDLMRTAYQETQYF	TGTGCCAGCAGCAAAGATCTCATGAGGACAGCGTACCAAGAGACCCAGTACTTC
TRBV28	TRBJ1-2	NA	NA	CASSGRIYGYTF	TGTGCCAGCAGTGGACGGATCTATGGCTACACCTTC
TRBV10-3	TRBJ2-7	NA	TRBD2	CASTLRTSGGYEQYF	TGTGCCTCCACCCTCCGGACTAGCGGGGGTTACGAGCAGTACTTC
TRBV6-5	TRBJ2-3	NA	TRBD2	CASSPRGGLKDTQYF	TGTGCCAGCAGTCCTCGGGGGGGCCTTAAAGATACGCAGTATTTT
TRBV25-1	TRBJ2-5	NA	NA	CASSELQGTETQYF	TGTGCCAGCAGTGAATTGCAGGGGACAGAGACCCAGTACTTC
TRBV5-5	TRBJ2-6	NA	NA	CASSPWGEISGANVLTF	TGTGCCAGCAGCCCCTGGGGGGAGATCTCTGGGGCCAACGTCCTGACTTTC
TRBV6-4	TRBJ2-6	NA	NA	CASSETGSGANVLTF	TGTGCCAGCAGTGAGACGGGGTCGGGGGCCAACGTCCTGACTTTC
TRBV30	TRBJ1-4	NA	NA	CAWSWKGIEKLFF	TGTGCCTGGAGTTGGAAAGGAATCGAAAAACTGTTTTTT
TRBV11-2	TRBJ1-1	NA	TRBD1	CASSLGTGNTEAFF	TGTGCCAGCAGCTTAGGGACAGGGAACACTGAAGCTTTCTTT
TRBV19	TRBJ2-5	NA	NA	CASSPRGRNEGTQYF	TGTGCCAGTAGTCCCCGGGGGAGGAATGAGGGGACCCAGTACTTC
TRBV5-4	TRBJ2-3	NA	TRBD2	CASTGLAGRTDTQYF	TGTGCCAGCACCGGACTAGCGGGACGCACAGATACGCAGTATTTT
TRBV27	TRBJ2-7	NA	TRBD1	CASSLLIPGQGALPTYEQYF	TGTGCCAGCAGTTTATTAATTCCGGGACAGGGGGCCCTCCCAACCTACGAGCAGTACTTC
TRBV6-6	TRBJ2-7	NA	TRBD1	CASSYTIGQGSEQYF	TGTGCCAGCAGTTACACCATAGGACAGGGCTCGGAGCAGTACTTC
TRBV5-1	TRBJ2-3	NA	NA	CASSLGTGTDTQYF	TGCGCCAGCAGCTTGGGGACAGGCACAGATACGCAGTATTTT
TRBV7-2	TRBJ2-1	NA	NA	CASSLDRLYNEQFF	TGTGCCAGCAGCTTAGACAGACTCTACAATGAGCAGTTCTTC
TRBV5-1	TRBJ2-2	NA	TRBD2	CASSPPGLAGTLNTGELFF	TGCGCCAGCAGCCCCCCTGGACTAGCGGGGACCCTGAACACCGGGGAGCTGTTTTTT
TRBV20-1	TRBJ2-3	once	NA	CSARVVNTQYF	TGCAGTGCTAGAGTTGTTAATACGCAGTATTTT
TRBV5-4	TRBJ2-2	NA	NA	CAIRWAPGAGNTGELFF	TGTGCCATTCGCTGGGCCCCAGGGGCGGGGAACACCGGGGAGCTGTTTTTT
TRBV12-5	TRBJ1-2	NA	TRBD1	CASGPQGSAIYGYTF	TGTGCTAGTGGTCCACAGGGGTCGGCGATCTATGGCTACACCTTC
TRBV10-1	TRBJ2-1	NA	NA	CASSLSRGSSYNEQFF	TGCGCCAGCAGTTTATCTAGGGGGAGCTCCTACAATGAGCAGTTCTTC
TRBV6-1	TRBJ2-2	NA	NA	CASNAQRGDTGELFF	TGTGCCAGCAATGCCCAGCGAGGGGACACCGGGGAGCTGTTTTTT
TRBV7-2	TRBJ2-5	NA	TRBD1	CASSFGPGQGKETQYF	TGTGCCAGCAGCTTTGGGCCGGGACAGGGGAAAGAGACCCAGTACTTC
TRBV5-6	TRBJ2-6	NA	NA	CASSFEAGANVLTF	TGTGCCAGCAGCTTTGAGGCGGGGGCCAACGTCCTGACTTTC
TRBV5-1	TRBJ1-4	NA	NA	CASSLAGPTARKLFF	TGCGCCAGCAGCTTGGCCGGGCCGACGGCCCGAAAACTGTTTTTT
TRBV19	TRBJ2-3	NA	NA	CASGPSSSTDTQYF	TGTGCCAGCGGGCCTTCCTCTAGCACAGATACGCAGTATTTT
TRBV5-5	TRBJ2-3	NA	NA	CASSLGTGPSVTQYF	TGTGCCAGCAGCTTGGGCACAGGACCCAGTGTGACGCAGTATTTT
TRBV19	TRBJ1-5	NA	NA	CASSMKVADSNQPQHF	TGTGCCAGTAGTATGAAGGTGGCAGATAGCAATCAGCCCCAGCATTTT
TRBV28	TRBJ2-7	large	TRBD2	CASAQGRGAEQYF	TGTGCCTCCGCCCAGGGGCGGGGGGCCGAGCAGTACTTC
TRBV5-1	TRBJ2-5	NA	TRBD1	CASSPGQGAFETQYF	TGCGCCAGCAGCCCCGGACAGGGGGCGTTTGAGACCCAGTACTTC
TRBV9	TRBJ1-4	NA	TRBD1	CASSPRQGAGEKLFF	TGTGCCAGCAGCCCTCGACAGGGGGCCGGTGAAAAACTGTTTTTT
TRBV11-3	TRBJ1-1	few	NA	CASSLEGSTEAFF	TGTGCCAGCAGCTTAGAGGGAAGTACTGAAGCTTTCTTT